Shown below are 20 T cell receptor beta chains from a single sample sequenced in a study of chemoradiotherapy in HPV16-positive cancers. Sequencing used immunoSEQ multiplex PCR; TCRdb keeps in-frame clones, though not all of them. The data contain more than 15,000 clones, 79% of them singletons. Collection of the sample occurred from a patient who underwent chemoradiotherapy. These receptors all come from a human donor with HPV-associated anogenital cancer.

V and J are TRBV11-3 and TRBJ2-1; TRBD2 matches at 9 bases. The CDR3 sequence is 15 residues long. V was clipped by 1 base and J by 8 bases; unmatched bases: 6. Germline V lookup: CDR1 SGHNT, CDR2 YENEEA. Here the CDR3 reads CASSLGASGVDEQFF. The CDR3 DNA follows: TGTGCCAGCAGCTTAGGGGCTAGCGGGGTAGATGAGCAGTTCTTC.

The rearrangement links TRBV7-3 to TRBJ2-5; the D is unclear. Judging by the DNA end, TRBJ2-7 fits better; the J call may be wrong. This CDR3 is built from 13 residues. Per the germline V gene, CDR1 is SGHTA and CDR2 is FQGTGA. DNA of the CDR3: TGTGCCAGCAGCTTAACTCCCACCCACGAGCAGTACTTC. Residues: CASSLTPTHEQYF.

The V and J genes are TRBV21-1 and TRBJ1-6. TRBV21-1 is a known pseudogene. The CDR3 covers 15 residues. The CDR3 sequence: CASSVKGGSNSPLHF. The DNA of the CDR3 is TGTGCCAGCAGCGTGAAGGGAGGGAGTAATTCACCCCTCCACTTT.

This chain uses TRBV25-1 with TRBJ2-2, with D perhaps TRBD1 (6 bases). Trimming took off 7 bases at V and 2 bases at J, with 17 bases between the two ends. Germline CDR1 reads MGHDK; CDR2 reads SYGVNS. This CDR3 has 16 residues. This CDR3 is CASILDRKNNTGELFF. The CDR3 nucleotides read TGTGCCAGCATCTTGGACAGAAAAAATAACACCGGGGAGCTGTTTTTT.

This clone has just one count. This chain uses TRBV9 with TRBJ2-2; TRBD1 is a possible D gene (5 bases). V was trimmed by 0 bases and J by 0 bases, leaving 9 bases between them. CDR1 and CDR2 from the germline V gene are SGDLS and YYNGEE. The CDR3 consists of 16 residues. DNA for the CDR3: TGTGCCAGCAGCGTAGAGCCAGGGACGAACACCGGGGAGCTGTTTTTT. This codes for CASSVEPGTNTGELFF.

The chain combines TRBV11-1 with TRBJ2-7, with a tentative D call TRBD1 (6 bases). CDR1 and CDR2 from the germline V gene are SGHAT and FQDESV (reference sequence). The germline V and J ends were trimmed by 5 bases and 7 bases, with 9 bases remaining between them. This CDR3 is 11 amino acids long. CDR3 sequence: CASSTGFEQYF. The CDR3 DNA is TGTGCCAGCAGCACAGGGTTTGAGCAGTACTTC.

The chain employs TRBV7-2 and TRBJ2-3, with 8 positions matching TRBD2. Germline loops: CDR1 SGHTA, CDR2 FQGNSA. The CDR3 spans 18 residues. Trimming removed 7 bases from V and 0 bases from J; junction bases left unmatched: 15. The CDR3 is CASTVLPRSGGSTDTQYF. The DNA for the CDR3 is TGTGCCAGCACCGTTCTACCTCGGAGCGGGGGTAGCACAGATACGCAGTATTTT.

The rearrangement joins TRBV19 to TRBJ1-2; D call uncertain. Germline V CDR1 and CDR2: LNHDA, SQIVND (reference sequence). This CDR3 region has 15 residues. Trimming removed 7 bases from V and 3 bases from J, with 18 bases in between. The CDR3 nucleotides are TGTGCCAGTACCCTTTTGCGGGCAGCGCACTATGGCTACACCTTC. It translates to CASTLLRAAHYGYTF. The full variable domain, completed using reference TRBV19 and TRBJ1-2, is DGGITQSPKYLFRKEGQNVTLSCEQNLNHDAMYWYRQDPGQGLRLIYYSQIVNDFQKGDIAEGYSVSREKKESFPLTVTSAQKNPTAFYLCASTLLRAAHYGYTFGSGTRLTVV.

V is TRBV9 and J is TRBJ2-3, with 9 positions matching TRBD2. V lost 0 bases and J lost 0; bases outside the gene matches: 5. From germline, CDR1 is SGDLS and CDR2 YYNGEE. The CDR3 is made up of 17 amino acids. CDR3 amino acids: CASSVASGVTSTDTQYF. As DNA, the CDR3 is TGTGCCAGCAGCGTAGCTAGCGGGGTTACTAGCACAGATACGCAGTATTTT. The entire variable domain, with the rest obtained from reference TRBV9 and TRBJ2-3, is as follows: DSGVTQTPKHLITATGQRVTLRCSPRSGDLSVYWYQQSLDQGLQFLIQYYNGEERAKGNILERFSAQQFPDLHSELNLSSLELGDSALYFCASSVASGVTSTDTQYFGPGTRLTVL.

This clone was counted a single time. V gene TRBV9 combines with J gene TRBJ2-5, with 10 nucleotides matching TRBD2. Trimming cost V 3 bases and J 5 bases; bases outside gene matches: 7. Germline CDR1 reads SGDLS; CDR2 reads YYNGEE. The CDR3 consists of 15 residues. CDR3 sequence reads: CASSGLAGAGETQYF. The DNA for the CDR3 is TGTGCCAGCAGCGGCCTAGCGGGGGCCGGGGAGACCCAGTACTTC.

CDR3 residues: CAWGGQGREKLFF. The CDR3 region has the DNA TGTGCCTGGGGGGGACAGGGGCGAGAAAAACTGTTTTTT. This chain joins TRBV30 and TRBJ1-4, with 10 bases identical to TRBD1. Trimming removed 5 bases from V and 8 bases from J; junction bases left unmatched: 5. This CDR3 region has 13 residues. CDR1 GTSNPN and CDR2 SVGIG come from the germline V gene (reference sequence).

This CDR3 is CASSGRILAGGQGETQYF. CDR3 coding DNA: TGTGCCAGCAGCGGACGCATCCTAGCGGGGGGGCAGGGGGAGACCCAGTACTTC. The rearrangement uses TRBV4-2 and TRBJ2-5; 12 bases are a match to TRBD2. V gave up 5 bases and J gave up 5 bases; unmatched junction bases: 15. The CDR3 consists of 18 residues. The germline V gene encodes CDR1 LGHNA and CDR2 YNFKEQ.

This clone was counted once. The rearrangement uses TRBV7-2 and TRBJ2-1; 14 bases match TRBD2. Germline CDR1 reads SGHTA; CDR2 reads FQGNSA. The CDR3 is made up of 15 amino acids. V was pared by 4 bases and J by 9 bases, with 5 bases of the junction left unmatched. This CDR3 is CASSSRLAGGGEQFF. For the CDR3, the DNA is TGTGCCAGCAGCTCGAGACTAGCGGGGGGGGGTGAGCAGTTCTTC.

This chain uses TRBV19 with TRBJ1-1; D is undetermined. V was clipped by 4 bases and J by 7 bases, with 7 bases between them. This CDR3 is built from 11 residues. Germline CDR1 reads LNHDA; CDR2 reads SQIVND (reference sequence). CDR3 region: CASSTGIEAFF. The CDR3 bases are TGTGCCAGTAGTACCGGTATTGAAGCTTTCTTT.

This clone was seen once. CDR3 coding DNA: TGTGCCAGCAGTGGTGGACAGGGAACCTACGAGCAGTACTTC. Its protein is CASSGGQGTYEQYF. The V call is TRBV28, the J call TRBJ2-7; 8 bases line up with TRBD1. With 5 bases clipped from V and 2 bases from J, the junction kept 5 bases outside the gene matches. Germline values: CDR1 MDHEN, CDR2 SYDVKM. The CDR3 length is 14 residues.

CDR3 amino acids: CASNQPGTAYGYTF. CDR3 sequence (DNA): TGTGCCAGTAACCAACCCGGGACAGCCTATGGCTACACCTTC. This rearrangement joins TRBV19 to TRBJ1-2; 7 bases line up with TRBD1. The V gene end was trimmed by 7 bases and the J gene end by 4 bases; junction bases not matched to a gene: 9. The CDR3 contains 14 residues. Germline CDR1 reads LNHDA; CDR2 reads SQIVND (reference sequence).

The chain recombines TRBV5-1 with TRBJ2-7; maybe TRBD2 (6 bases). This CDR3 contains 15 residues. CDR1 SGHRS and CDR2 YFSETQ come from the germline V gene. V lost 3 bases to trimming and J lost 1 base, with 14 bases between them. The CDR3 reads CASSWDLARSYEQYF. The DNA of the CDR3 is TGCGCCAGCAGCTGGGACCTAGCGAGATCCTACGAGCAGTACTTC. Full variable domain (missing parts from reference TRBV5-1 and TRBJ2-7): KAGVTQTPRYLIKTRGQQVTLSCSPISGHRSVSWYQQTPGQGLQFLFEYFSETQRNKGNFPGRFSGRQFSNSRSEMNVSTLELGDSALYLCASSWDLARSYEQYFGPGTRLTVT.

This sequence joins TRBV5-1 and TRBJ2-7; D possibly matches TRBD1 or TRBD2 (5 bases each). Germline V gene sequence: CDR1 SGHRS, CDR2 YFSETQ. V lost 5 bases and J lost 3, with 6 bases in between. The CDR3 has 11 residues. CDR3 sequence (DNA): TGCGCCAGCAGTGGGGGCTACGAGCAGTACTTC. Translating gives CASSGGYEQYF.

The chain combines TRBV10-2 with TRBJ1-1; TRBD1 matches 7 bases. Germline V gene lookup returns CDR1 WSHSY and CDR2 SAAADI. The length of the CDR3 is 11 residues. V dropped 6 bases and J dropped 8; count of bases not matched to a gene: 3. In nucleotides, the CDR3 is TGCGCCAGCAGAGAACAGGGGGAAGCTTTCTTT. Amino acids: CASREQGEAFF.

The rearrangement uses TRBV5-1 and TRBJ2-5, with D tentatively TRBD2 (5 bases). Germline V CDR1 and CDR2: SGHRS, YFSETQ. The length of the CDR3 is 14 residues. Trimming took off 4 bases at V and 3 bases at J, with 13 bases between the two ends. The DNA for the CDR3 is TGCGCCAGCAGCCTGGGGTTCGGGAAAGAGACCCAGTACTTC. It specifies CASSLGFGKETQYF.